This T cell receptor beta chain originates from a study of cytomegalovirus exposure and HLA in healthy donors. Primers: 60 Vbeta forward and 13 Jbeta reverse. Clones were sequenced by immunoSEQ multiplex PCR, and TCRdb holds only the in-frame ones, with some missing. This sample has about 170,000 clones, with approximately 80% found just once. Study-wide findings and caveats: In an earlier analysis, about 87% or about 30%: the productive usage of most TCR beta V segments. Follow-up analysis later connected one missense variant in DCLRE1C with trimming of TCR beta V- and J-genes.

Per the germline V gene, CDR1 is SGHKS and CDR2 is YYEKEE (reference sequence). Trimming removed 1 base from V and 4 bases from J; junction bases left unmatched: 4. This CDR3 comprises 16 residues. In the case of this clone: Antigen unknown.

All the people who gave samples were healthy bone marrow donors. The rearrangement joins TRBV5-5 to TRBJ2-1; 11 bases match TRBD1. This TCR derives from a male donor in good health and CMV-seronegative. The sequenced sample was PBMCs. In DNA form, the CDR3 reads TGTGCCAGCAGCTTGTGGGGGGACAGGGGGTACAATGAGCAGTTCTTC. It codes for CASSLWGDRGYNEQFF.